Below are 14 T cell receptor beta chains sequenced from a single sample in a study of naive and memory T cell subsets (dated by TCRdb to 2015 to 2018). The investigation overall reported the following: Naive repertoires, especially CD8, contained a few larger clonotypes, possibly memory cells re-expressing CD45RA.

No cognate antigen is known for these TCRs. Receptors were amplified or captured by UMI-ligation and nested PCR. Sequenced using an Illumina MiSeq. The beta constant-region primer was an equimolar mix of two oligonucleotides covering both TRBC1 and TRBC2. The ligated cDNA went through four rounds of PCR with nested alpha and beta constant-region primers together with the SP2 primer. TCRdb reprocessed the public reads (quality trimming at Q25 with fastp, clone calling with MiXCR) and kept in-frame beta chains. Identical CDR3 proteins give one entry, which carries the most common genes and DNA. The sample has approximately 90,000 distinct CDR3 sequences on record, about 11% of them singletons. The top ten clones comprise around 0.13% of the sample. Sample: naive CD4+ T cells from blood. This specimen's cell subset or site label, per the study, means: naive T cells, CD45RA high CD27+. These receptors all come from a human donor in good health.

The rearrangement links TRBV7-2 to TRBJ2-5; TRBD1 is a possible D gene (6 bases). With 5 bases removed from V and 5 bases from J, the gap between germline ends came to 15 bases. Germline V gives CDR1 SGHTA, CDR2 FQGNSA. CDR3 size: 14 residues. The CDR3 bases are TGTGCCAGCAGCCGGAACAGGGTCGGGGAGACCCAGTACTTC. It specifies CASSRNRVGETQYF.

The genes are TRBV25-1 and TRBJ2-1, with D unresolved. The V and J ends lost 1 base and 10 bases respectively, with 17 bases between them. The CDR3 spans 15 residues. The germline CDR1 and CDR2 sequences are MGHDK and SYGVNS. The CDR3 is CASSESGYNFKEQFF. CDR3 nucleotides: TGTGCCAGCAGTGAATCTGGGTATAATTTTAAAGAGCAGTTCTTC.

This rearrangement joins TRBV2 to TRBJ1-2, with 7 bases identical to TRBD1. The junction had 6 bases not matched to a gene; V was cut back by 6 bases and J by 5 bases. The germline V gene encodes CDR1 SNHLY and CDR2 FYNNEI. This CDR3 contains 13 residues. The chain's CDR3 is CASRGQITYGYTF. The CDR3 nucleotides read TGTGCCAGCAGGGGACAGATTACTTATGGCTACACCTTC. The full variable domain, rest sourced from reference TRBV2 and TRBJ1-2, is EPEVTQTPSHQVTQMGQEVILRCVPISNHLYFYWYRQILGQKVEFLVSFYNNEISEKSEIFDDQFSVERPDGSNFTLKIRSTKLEDSAMYFCASRGQITYGYTFGSGTRLTVV.

This clonotype was seen only a few times. The chain combines TRBV5-1 with TRBJ2-2; 7 nucleotides agree with TRBD2. Unmatched junction bases numbered 15, after V lost 6 bases and J lost 4 bases. Germline V CDR1 and CDR2: SGHRS, YFSETQ. CDR3 size: 17 residues. The CDR3 loop reads CASTPPGMTGGTGELFF. CDR3 nucleotides: TGCGCCAGCACCCCCCCGGGGATGACGGGGGGCACCGGGGAGCTGTTTTTT.

The J gene is TRBJ1-3, the V gene TRBV12-3 or TRBV12-4; the D is unclear. Trimming stripped 3 bases from V and 2 bases from J, with 8 bases between. This CDR3 region has 14 residues. CDR3 loop: CASSFPGAGNTIYF. CDR3 DNA sequence: TGTGCCAGCAGTTTTCCCGGGGCTGGAAACACCATATATTTT.

V usage is TRBV20-1 and J usage is TRBJ1-3, with D unclear. The CDR3 covers 15 residues. Trimming shortened V by 3 bases and J by 1 base, and 13 bases separated the two germline ends. Looked up from germline, CDR1 is DFQATT and CDR2 is SNEGSKA (reference sequence). The DNA of the CDR3 is TGCAGTGCTAGCCCTCTCCCCGGTTCTGGAAACACCATATATTTT. It translates to CSASPLPGSGNTIYF.

This clonotype was detected a few times. The genes are TRBV11-2 and TRBJ2-7; possibly TRBD2 for D (5 bases). The CDR3 covers 13 residues. V lost 5 bases and J 5 bases, leaving 13 bases between the germline ends. In germline, CDR1 is SGHAT, CDR2 FQNNGV. CDR3: CASSARTRHEQYF. The CDR3 DNA sequence: TGTGCCAGCAGCGCCCGAACTAGACACGAGCAGTACTTC. Looking up the rest from reference TRBV11-2 and TRBJ2-7 gives the full variable domain: EAGVAQSPRYKIIEKRQSVAFWCNPISGHATLYWYQQILGQGPKLLIQFQNNGVVDDSQLPKDRFSAERLKGVDSTLKIQPAKLEDSAVYLCASSARTRHEQYFGPGTRLTVT.

This clonotype was detected only a few times. The rearrangement links TRBV2 to TRBJ2-3; TRBD2 might be the D (6 bases). V was pared by 6 bases and J by 0 bases, with 13 bases between. The CDR3 runs to 15 residues. CDR1 is SNHLY and CDR2 is FYNNEI in the germline V gene. The CDR3 spells CASSLTGTSTDTQYF. CDR3 coding DNA: TGTGCCAGCAGCTTGACCGGGACTAGCACAGATACGCAGTATTTT. The full variable domain, rest sourced from reference TRBV2 and TRBJ2-3, is EPEVTQTPSHQVTQMGQEVILRCVPISNHLYFYWYRQILGQKVEFLVSFYNNEISEKSEIFDDQFSVERPDGSNFTLKIRSTKLEDSAMYFCASSLTGTSTDTQYFGPGTRLTVL.

The chain links TRBV14 to TRBJ2-1; maybe TRBD2 (5 bases). V was pared by 5 bases and J by 10 bases, with 15 bases between. The CDR3 sequence is 13 residues long. Germline V lookup: CDR1 SGHDN, CDR2 FVKESK. The CDR3 is CASSFTSPGEQFF. CDR3 nucleotide sequence: TGTGCCAGCAGCTTCACCTCCCCGGGAGAGCAGTTCTTC.

The V gene is TRBV7-6, the J gene TRBJ1-4, with 11 bases aligning to TRBD1. The CDR3 extends over 13 amino acids. Germline CDR1 and CDR2: SGHVS and FNYEAQ. The V segment lost 4 bases and the J segment 12 bases; nucleotides outside the gene matches: 4. CDR3 sequence: CASSSWDRGELFF. CDR3 coding DNA: TGTGCCAGCAGCTCCTGGGACAGGGGGGAACTGTTTTTT.

This clonotype was detected a few times. This chain joins TRBV12-3 or TRBV12-4 and TRBJ1-2, with TRBD1 matching over 7 bases. There are 14 residues in the CDR3. With 6 bases clipped from V and 5 bases from J, the junction kept 9 bases outside the gene matches. CDR3 nucleotides: TGTGCCAGCAGCCGCAGGGGGGGTCCTTATGGCTACACCTTC. Translation: CASSRRGGPYGYTF.

This clonotype was seen only a few times. The chain joins TRBV6-6 to TRBJ1-1; tentatively, D is TRBD1 (5 bases). Trimming removed 7 bases from V and 11 bases from J, with 14 bases in between. The CDR3 covers 11 residues. The V gene's germline CDR1 is MNHNY and CDR2 SVGAGI (reference sequence). CDR3 loop: CASIQPGRAFF. The CDR3 DNA follows: TGTGCCAGCATCCAACCAGGGCGGGCTTTCTTT.

This clonotype was recorded a few times. The V gene is TRBV20-1, the J gene TRBJ2-7; D ambiguous. The germline gives CDR1 DFQATT, CDR2 SNEGSKA (reference sequence). This CDR3 has 12 residues. V was cut by 2 bases and J by 0 bases, with 5 bases left in between. In nucleotides, the CDR3 is TGCAGTGCTAGACAAGGCTCCTACGAGCAGTACTTC. Encoded protein: CSARQGSYEQYF.

This clonotype has a handful of counts. This chain joins TRBV14 and TRBJ1-2; weak D call: TRBD1 (6 bases). CDR3 length: 13 residues. Germline loops: CDR1 SGHDN, CDR2 FVKESK. The V end was cut by 0 bases, the J end by 4 bases, with 6 bases between. The CDR3 DNA sequence: TGTGCCAGCAGCCAAGACAGGGGCTATGGCTACACCTTC. The encoded protein is CASSQDRGYGYTF.